A single sample gave rise to the 22 T cell receptor beta chains below, sequenced in a study of cytotoxic CD8 clonotypes in ibrutinib-treated CLL. Only in-frame clones appear in the TCRdb table, and some are missing; sequencing was by immunoSEQ multiplex PCR. The sample comprises more than 200,000 clones, 60% to 80% of which are singletons, and approximately 6% rests with the top ten. This material consisted of PBMCs, taken after 12 months of ibrutinib treatment. The receptor source for this set is a human donor with chronic lymphocytic leukemia.

In its sample, this clone was seen many times. This sequence joins TRBV30 and TRBJ1-1, with D possibly being TRBD1 (6 bases). Trimming stripped 8 bases from V and 4 bases from J, with 17 bases between. The CDR3 extends over 13 amino acids. Germline V gene sequence: CDR1 GTSNPN, CDR2 SVGIG (reference sequence). In nucleotides, the CDR3 is TGTGCCAGCGAGGGGGGCGGGATCACTGAAGCTTTCTTT. It specifies CASEGGGITEAFF.

The chain employs TRBV15 and TRBJ2-2; TRBD1 matches at 7 bases. The CDR3 sequence is 17 residues long. CDR1 and CDR2 from the germline V gene are LNHNV and YYDKDF (reference sequence). The junction had 7 bases not matched to a gene; V was cut back by 3 bases and J by 0 bases. The CDR3 DNA is TGTGCCACCAGCAGCGGGACAGCCTACTCGAACACCGGGGAGCTGTTTTTT. This translates into CATSSGTAYSNTGELFF.

The CDR3 loop is CASSVAPFGEQYF. CDR3 coding DNA: TGTGCCAGCAGCGTAGCCCCATTCGGGGAGCAGTACTTC. This sequence joins TRBV9 and TRBJ2-7; D unclear. V dropped 0 bases and J dropped 7 bases, with 11 bases sitting between them. The CDR3 is made up of 13 amino acids. In germline, CDR1 is SGDLS, CDR2 YYNGEE.

V is TRBV29-1 and J is TRBJ1-4; the D gene is possibly TRBD1 (6 bases). V lost 7 bases, J lost 5 bases, and 11 bases lay in between. This CDR3 contains 12 residues. Germline CDR1 reads SQVTM; CDR2 reads ANQGSEA. The CDR3 DNA sequence: TGCAGCGGGGGGCAGAGAAATGAAAAACTGTTTTTT. This gives the protein CSGGQRNEKLFF.

The CDR3 loop reads CAWRARGQGVRGELFF. CDR3 bases: TGTGCCTGGAGGGCCAGGGGACAGGGGGTGAGGGGGGAGCTGTTTTTT. The rearrangement joins TRBV30 to TRBJ2-2, with 11 bases lining up with TRBD1. This CDR3 is built from 16 residues. Germline V CDR1 and CDR2: GTSNPN, SVGIG (reference sequence). V shed 3 bases, J shed 8 bases, and the junction held 11 bases outside the gene matches.

This clone was counted only a few times. This chain links TRBV27 with TRBJ2-2, with 10 bases that match TRBD1. The germline V gene has CDR1 MNHEY and CDR2 SMNVEV (reference sequence). V gave up 7 bases and J gave up 5 bases; unmatched junction bases: 10. The CDR3 extends over 16 amino acids. CDR3: CASKALGQGRTGELFF. The CDR3 region has the DNA TGTGCCAGCAAAGCCCTGGGACAGGGGAGAACCGGGGAGCTGTTTTTT.

The rearrangement uses TRBV28 and TRBJ1-2, with D uncertain. This CDR3 has 14 amino acids. Trimming took off 3 bases at V and 1 base at J, with 9 bases between the two ends. Germline V lookup: CDR1 MDHEN, CDR2 SYDVKM. The CDR3 region has the DNA TGTGCCAGCAGTTTTATACAGCATAACTATGGCTACACCTTC. Its protein product is CASSFIQHNYGYTF.

The chain has TRBV7-2 and TRBJ1-2; 8 nucleotides agree with TRBD1. This CDR3 region has 15 residues. Unmatched junction bases numbered 8, after V lost 3 bases and J lost 5 bases. CDR1 is SGHTA, CDR2 FQGNSA, per germline. CDR3 nucleotide sequence: TGTGCCAGCAGCTTTGACAGGGGATTAGGGTATGGCTACACCTTC. Amino acids: CASSFDRGLGYGYTF.

The rearrangement uses TRBV15 and TRBJ1-4; D might be TRBD1 (5 bases). The CDR3 runs 13 residues. CDR1 LNHNV and CDR2 YYDKDF come from the germline V gene (reference sequence). V was cut by 5 bases and J by 12 bases, with 16 bases left in between. The CDR3 DNA is TGTGCCACCAGCCAACGACAGCGCGTAGAACTGTTTTTT. Translating it yields CATSQRQRVELFF.

The chain employs TRBV30 and TRBJ2-5, with D possibly matching TRBD2 (6 bases). CDR1 and CDR2 from the germline V gene are GTSNPN and SVGIG (reference sequence). The CDR3 is 13 amino acids. V was pared by 1 base and J by 5 bases, with 11 bases between. The CDR3 DNA is TGTGCCTGGAGTGCCGGGAGAAGGGAGACCCAGTACTTC. Translation: CAWSAGRRETQYF.

The chain links TRBV7-3 to TRBJ2-1, with 8 bases aligning to TRBD2. With 2 bases clipped from V and 0 bases from J, the junction kept 6 bases outside the gene matches. The length of the CDR3 is 17 residues. Germline lookup yields CDR1 SGHTA and CDR2 FQGTGA. Here the CDR3 DNA reads TGTGCCAGCAGCTTATCCTTTAGCGGGACCTCCTACAATGAGCAGTTCTTC. Translated: CASSLSFSGTSYNEQFF.

This clone was detected only a few times. The chain carries TRBV7-2 and TRBJ1-5, with D possibly matching TRBD1 (6 bases). This CDR3 contains 15 residues. V shed 4 bases and J shed 5 bases, with 15 bases lying between them. The germline V gene encodes CDR1 SGHTA and CDR2 FQGNSA. The CDR3 sequence: CASSSSGGPHQPQHF. The CDR3 nucleotides read TGTGCCAGCAGCTCGTCCGGGGGGCCCCATCAGCCCCAGCATTTT.

The chain is built from TRBV18 and TRBJ2-1, with a possible D match to TRBD2 (5 bases). Trimming cost V 3 bases and J 6 bases, with 12 bases left between them. The CDR3 length is 14 residues. From germline, CDR1 is KGHSH and CDR2 LQKENI. The CDR3 is CASSPRGGGNEQFF. The DNA for the CDR3 is TGTGCCAGCTCACCCAGAGGAGGAGGCAATGAGCAGTTCTTC.

The sample holds one count of this clone. V usage is TRBV10-2 and J usage is TRBJ2-7, with TRBD1 matching 9 bases. V trimming: 5 bases; J trimming: 4 bases; junction bases outside the gene matches: 12. Per germline, CDR1 WSHSY and CDR2 SAAADI. The CDR3 runs to 16 residues. The CDR3 bases are TGCGCCAGCAGTCGGAAGATCGGGACAGGGCTATACGAGCAGTACTTC. Its translation: CASSRKIGTGLYEQYF.

Only a few counts were recorded for this clone. The chain is built from TRBV5-1 and TRBJ1-1; no clear D gene. Germline values: CDR1 SGHRS, CDR2 YFSETQ. V gave up 4 bases and J gave up 2 bases, with 15 bases separating them. The CDR3 extends over 15 amino acids. The CDR3 nucleotides are TGCGCCAGCAGCCGAGAGATGAGTCAAAACACTGAAGCTTTCTTT. Its protein is CASSREMSQNTEAFF. Using reference TRBV5-1 and TRBJ1-1 for the parts outside the CDR3, the full variable domain is KAGVTQTPRYLIKTRGQQVTLSCSPISGHRSVSWYQQTPGQGLQFLFEYFSETQRNKGNFPGRFSGRQFSNSRSEMNVSTLELGDSALYLCASSREMSQNTEAFFGQGTRLTVV.

The chain links TRBV30 to TRBJ2-7; D unclear. Trimming cost V 3 bases and J 0 bases, with 12 bases left between them. Germline CDR1 is GTSNPN and CDR2 is SVGIG (reference sequence). The CDR3 runs to 14 residues. The CDR3 DNA reads as TGTGCCTGGAGGCGGACGGTGAGCTCCTACGAGCAGTACTTC. This encodes CAWRRTVSSYEQYF. Full variable domain (outside the CDR3, taken from reference TRBV30 and TRBJ2-7): SQTIHQWPATLVQPVGSPLSLECTVEGTSNPNLYWYRQAAGRGLQLLFYSVGIGQISSEVPQNLSASRPQDRQFILSSKKLLLSDSGFYLCAWRRTVSSYEQYFGPGTRLTVT.

The chain uses TRBV27 and TRBJ2-7, with a possible D match to TRBD2 (5 bases). CDR1 MNHEY and CDR2 SMNVEV come from the germline V gene (reference sequence). The CDR3 length is 11 residues. V gave up 3 bases and J gave up 5 bases, with 5 bases separating them. This chain's CDR3 is CASSLRDEQYF. The DNA of the CDR3 is TGTGCCAGCAGTTTGCGGGACGAGCAGTACTTC.

The chain recombines TRBV5-4 with TRBJ1-2, with 9 bases identical to TRBD1. CDR1 and CDR2 (germline): SGHNT, YYREEE (reference sequence). This CDR3 has 16 residues. Unmatched junction bases numbered 7, after V lost 4 bases and J lost 0 bases. The CDR3 DNA reads as TGTGCCAGCAGCCCTGGACAGGGGCCTACTAACTATGGCTACACCTTC. Amino acid sequence: CASSPGQGPTNYGYTF.

The chain is built from TRBV5-1 and TRBJ1-5, with a weak D call TRBD1 (6 bases). Trimming cost V 1 base and J 6 bases, with 8 bases left between them. This CDR3 comprises 13 residues. Germline CDR1 reads SGHRS; CDR2 reads YFSETQ. The CDR3 DNA follows: TGCGCCAGCAGCTTGTTCAGGGGTCAGCCCCAGCATTTT. It translates to CASSLFRGQPQHF.

The rearrangement joins TRBV9 to TRBJ1-1; D is ambiguous. V shed 0 bases and J shed 1 base, with 13 bases lying between them. CDR3 length equals 16 residues. Germline values: CDR1 SGDLS, CDR2 YYNGEE. The CDR3 sequence is CASSVVGSLPNTEAFF. The CDR3, as DNA: TGTGCCAGCAGCGTAGTGGGCAGCTTACCGAACACTGAAGCTTTCTTT.

V gene TRBV7-7 combines with J gene TRBJ1-1; 7 bases match TRBD1. The length of the CDR3 is 16 residues. Germline V gene lookup returns CDR1 SSHAT and CDR2 FNYEAQ (reference sequence). J lost 1 base, V lost 5 bases, and 10 bases had no gene match. The CDR3 loop is CASSPLSTGRNTEAFF. The CDR3, as DNA: TGTGCCAGCAGCCCGCTATCGACAGGGAGGAACACTGAAGCTTTCTTT.

This chain uses TRBV6-4 with TRBJ1-2; D is uncertain. Germline V gene lookup returns CDR1 MRHNA and CDR2 SNTAGT. V was trimmed by 6 bases and J by 2 bases, leaving 16 bases between them. CDR3 size: 15 residues. In nucleotides, the CDR3 is TGTGCCAGCAGCCTACACGTTCTTGGGAACTATGGCTACACCTTC. Translation: CASSLHVLGNYGYTF.